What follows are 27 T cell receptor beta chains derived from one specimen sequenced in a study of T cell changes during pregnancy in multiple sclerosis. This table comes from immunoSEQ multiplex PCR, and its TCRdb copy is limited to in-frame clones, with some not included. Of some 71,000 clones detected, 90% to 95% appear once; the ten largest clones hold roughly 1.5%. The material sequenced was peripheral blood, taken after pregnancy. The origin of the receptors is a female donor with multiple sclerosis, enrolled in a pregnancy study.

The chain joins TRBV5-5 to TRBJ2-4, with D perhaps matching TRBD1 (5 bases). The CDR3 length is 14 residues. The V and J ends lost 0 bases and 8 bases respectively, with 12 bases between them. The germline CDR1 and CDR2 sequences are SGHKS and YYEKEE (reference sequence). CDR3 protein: CASSLEWGSDIQYF. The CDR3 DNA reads TGTGCCAGCAGCTTGGAATGGGGCAGCGACATTCAGTACTTC.

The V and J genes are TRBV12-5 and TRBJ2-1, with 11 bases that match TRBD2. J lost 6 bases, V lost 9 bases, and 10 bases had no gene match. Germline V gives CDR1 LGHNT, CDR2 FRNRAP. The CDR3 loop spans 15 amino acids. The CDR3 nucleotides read TGTGCTAGCGGAGAAACTAGCGGGAGTGTCAATGAGCAGTTCTTC. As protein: CASGETSGSVNEQFF.

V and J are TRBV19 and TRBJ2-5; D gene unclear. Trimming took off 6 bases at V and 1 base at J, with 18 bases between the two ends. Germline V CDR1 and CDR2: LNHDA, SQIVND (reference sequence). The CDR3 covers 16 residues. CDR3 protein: CASRGPSAASQETQYF. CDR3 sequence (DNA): TGTGCCAGTAGGGGTCCTTCGGCGGCATCCCAAGAGACCCAGTACTTC.

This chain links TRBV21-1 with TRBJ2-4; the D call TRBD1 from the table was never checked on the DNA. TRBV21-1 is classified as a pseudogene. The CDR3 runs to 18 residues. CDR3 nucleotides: TGTGCCAGCAGCAAAGGGGGTTCGTTCAGGGTAGCCAAAAACATTCAGTACTTC. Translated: CASSKGGSFRVAKNIQYF.

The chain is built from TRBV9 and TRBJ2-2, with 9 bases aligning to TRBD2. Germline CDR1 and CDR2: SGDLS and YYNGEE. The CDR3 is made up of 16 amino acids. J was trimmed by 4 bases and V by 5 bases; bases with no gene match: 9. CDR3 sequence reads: CASSSRLAVTTGELFF. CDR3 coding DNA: TGTGCCAGCAGTTCGAGACTAGCGGTGACCACCGGGGAGCTGTTTTTT.

The CDR3 here is CASRGLAGDQETQYF. CDR3 in DNA: TGTGCCAGCAGAGGACTAGCGGGAGACCAAGAGACCCAGTACTTC. The chain uses TRBV6-1 and TRBJ2-5; the match to TRBD2 covers 13 bases. The CDR3 is made up of 15 amino acids. Unmatched junction bases numbered 1, after V lost 6 bases and J lost 0 bases. Germline V lookup: CDR1 MNHNS, CDR2 SASEGT.

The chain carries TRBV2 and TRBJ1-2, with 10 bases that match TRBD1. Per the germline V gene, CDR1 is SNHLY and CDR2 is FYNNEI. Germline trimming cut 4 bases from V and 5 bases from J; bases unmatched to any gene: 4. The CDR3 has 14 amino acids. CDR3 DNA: TGTGCCAGCAGTGGGACAGGGGGAACGTATGGCTACACCTTC. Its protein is CASSGTGGTYGYTF.

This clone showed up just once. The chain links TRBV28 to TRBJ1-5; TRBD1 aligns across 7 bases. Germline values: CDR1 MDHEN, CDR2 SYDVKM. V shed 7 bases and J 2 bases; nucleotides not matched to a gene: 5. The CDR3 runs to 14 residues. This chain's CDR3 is CASTLGQGNQPQHF. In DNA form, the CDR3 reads TGTGCCAGCACCCTTGGACAGGGCAATCAGCCCCAGCATTTT.

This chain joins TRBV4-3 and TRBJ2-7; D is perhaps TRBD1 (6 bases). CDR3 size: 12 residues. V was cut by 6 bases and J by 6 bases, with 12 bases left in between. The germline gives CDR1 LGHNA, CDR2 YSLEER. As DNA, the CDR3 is TGCGCCAGCAGGGGGGCCGGAGGCGAGCAGTACTTC. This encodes CASRGAGGEQYF.

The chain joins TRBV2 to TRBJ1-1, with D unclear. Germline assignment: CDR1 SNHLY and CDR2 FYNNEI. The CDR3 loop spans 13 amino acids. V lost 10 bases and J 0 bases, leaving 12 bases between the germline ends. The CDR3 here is CATHRDMNTEAFF. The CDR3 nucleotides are TGTGCCACACACCGGGATATGAACACTGAAGCTTTCTTT.

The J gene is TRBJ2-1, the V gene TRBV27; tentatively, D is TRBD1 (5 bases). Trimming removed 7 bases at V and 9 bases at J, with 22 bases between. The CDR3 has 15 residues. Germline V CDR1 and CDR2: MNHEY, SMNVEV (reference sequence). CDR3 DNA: TGTGCCAGCAAAGAAGGGGCTAGTTCATTAGGTGAGCAGTTCTTC. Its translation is CASKEGASSLGEQFF.

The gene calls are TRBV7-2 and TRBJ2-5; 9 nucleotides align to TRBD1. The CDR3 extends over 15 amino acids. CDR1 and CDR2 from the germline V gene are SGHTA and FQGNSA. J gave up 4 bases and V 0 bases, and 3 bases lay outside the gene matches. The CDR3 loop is CASSLATGGRETQYF. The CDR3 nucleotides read TGTGCCAGCAGCTTAGCGACAGGGGGAAGAGAGACCCAGTACTTC.

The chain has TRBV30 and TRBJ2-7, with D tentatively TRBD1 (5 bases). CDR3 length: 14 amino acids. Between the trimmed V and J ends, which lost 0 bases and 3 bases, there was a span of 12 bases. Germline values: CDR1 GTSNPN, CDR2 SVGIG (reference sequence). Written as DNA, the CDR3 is TGTGCCTGGAGTGTAGCCAGGGCGAACTACGAGCAGTACTTC. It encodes CAWSVARANYEQYF.

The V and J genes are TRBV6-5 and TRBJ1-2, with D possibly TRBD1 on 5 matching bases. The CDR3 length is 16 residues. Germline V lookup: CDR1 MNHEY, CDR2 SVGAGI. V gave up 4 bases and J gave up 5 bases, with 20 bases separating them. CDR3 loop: CASSSRREAGIYGYTF. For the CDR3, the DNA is TGTGCCAGCAGTTCCCGCAGGGAGGCAGGGATTTATGGCTACACCTTC.

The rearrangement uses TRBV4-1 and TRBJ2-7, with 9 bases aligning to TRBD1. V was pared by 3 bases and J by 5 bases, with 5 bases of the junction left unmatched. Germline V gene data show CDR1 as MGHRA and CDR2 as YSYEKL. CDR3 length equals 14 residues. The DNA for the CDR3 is TGCGCCAGCAGCCATGGGGACAGGGTGGACGAGCAGTACTTC. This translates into CASSHGDRVDEQYF.

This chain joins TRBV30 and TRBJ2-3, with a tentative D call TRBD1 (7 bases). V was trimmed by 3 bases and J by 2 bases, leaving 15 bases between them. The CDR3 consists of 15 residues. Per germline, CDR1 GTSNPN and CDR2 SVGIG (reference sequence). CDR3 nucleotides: TGTGCCTGGAGAGGAGCAGGGGGGAACACAGATACGCAGTATTTT. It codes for CAWRGAGGNTDTQYF.

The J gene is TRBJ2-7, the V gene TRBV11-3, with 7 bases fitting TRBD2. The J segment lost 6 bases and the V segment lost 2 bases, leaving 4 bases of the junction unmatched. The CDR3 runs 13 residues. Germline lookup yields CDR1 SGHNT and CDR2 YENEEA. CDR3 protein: CASSLSGGGEQYF. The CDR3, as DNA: TGTGCCAGCAGCTTATCGGGAGGAGGCGAGCAGTACTTC.

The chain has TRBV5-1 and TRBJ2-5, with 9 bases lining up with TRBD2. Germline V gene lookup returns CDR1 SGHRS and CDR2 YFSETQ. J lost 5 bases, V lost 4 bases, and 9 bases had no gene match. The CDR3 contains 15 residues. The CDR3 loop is CASSEVAGEWETQYF. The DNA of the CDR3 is TGCGCCAGCAGCGAAGTAGCGGGAGAATGGGAGACCCAGTACTTC. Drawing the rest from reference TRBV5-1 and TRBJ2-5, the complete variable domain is KAGVTQTPRYLIKTRGQQVTLSCSPISGHRSVSWYQQTPGQGLQFLFEYFSETQRNKGNFPGRFSGRQFSNSRSEMNVSTLELGDSALYLCASSEVAGEWETQYFGPGTRLLVL.

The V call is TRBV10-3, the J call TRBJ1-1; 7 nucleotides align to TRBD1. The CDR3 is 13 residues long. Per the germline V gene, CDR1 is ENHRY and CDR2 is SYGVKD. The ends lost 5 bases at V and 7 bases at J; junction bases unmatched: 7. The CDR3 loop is CAISSTGLREAFF. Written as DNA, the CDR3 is TGTGCCATCAGTTCGACAGGGTTACGTGAAGCTTTCTTT.

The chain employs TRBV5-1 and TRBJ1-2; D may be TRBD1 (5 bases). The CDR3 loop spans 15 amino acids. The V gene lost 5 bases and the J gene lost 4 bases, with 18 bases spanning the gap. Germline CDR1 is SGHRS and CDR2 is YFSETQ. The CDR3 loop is CASRRDVEALYGYTF. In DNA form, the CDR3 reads TGCGCCAGCAGGCGGGACGTCGAGGCACTCTATGGCTACACCTTC.

CDR3 DNA sequence: TGCGCCAGCAGCTCTTCACACTTGGGAGCGGGGGTCAAAAACATTCAGTACTTC. As protein: CASSSSHLGAGVKNIQYF. The V gene is TRBV5-1, the J gene TRBJ2-4; 8 bases match TRBD2. The length of the CDR3 is 18 residues. Trimming took 3 bases from V and 3 from J; bases not matched to a gene: 14. Germline CDR1 SGHRS, CDR2 YFSETQ.

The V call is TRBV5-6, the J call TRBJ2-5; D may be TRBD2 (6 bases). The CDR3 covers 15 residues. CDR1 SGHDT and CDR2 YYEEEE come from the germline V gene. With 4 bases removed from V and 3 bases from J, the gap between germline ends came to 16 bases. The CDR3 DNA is TGTGCCAGCAGCCGGGACTTCGGTCCCAAAGAGACCCAGTACTTC. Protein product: CASSRDFGPKETQYF.

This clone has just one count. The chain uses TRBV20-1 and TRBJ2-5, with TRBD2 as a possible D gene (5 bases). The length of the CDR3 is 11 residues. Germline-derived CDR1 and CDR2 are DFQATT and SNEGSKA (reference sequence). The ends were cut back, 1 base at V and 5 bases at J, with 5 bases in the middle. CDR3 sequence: CSARVAETQYF. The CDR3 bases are TGCAGTGCTAGAGTAGCGGAGACCCAGTACTTC.

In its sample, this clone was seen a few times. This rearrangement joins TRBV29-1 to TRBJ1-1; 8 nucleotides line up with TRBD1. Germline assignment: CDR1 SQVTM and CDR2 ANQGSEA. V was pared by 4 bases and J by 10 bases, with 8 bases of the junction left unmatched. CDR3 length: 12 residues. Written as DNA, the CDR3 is TGCAGCGTTGGCGAACAGGGGGGAAGAGCTTTCTTT. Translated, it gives CSVGEQGGRAFF.

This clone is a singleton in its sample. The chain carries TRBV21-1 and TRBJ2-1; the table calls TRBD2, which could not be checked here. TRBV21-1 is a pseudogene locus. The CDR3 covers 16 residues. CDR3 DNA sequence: TGTGCCAGCAGCAACCCCGGGACTAGCGGGATTAATGAGCAGTTCTTC. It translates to CASSNPGTSGINEQFF.

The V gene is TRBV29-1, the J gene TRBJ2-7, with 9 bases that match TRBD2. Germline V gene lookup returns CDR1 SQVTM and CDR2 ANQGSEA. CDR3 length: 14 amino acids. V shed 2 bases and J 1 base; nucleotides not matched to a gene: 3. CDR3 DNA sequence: TGCAGCGTTGAACTAGCGGGAAATTCCTACGAGCAGTACTTC. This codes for CSVELAGNSYEQYF.

CDR3 coding DNA: TGTGCCAGCAGTGGAGCGGGAGCCTACAATGAGCAGTTCTTC. This translates into CASSGAGAYNEQFF. This sequence joins TRBV25-1 and TRBJ2-1; 8 bases agree with TRBD2. CDR1 and CDR2 from the germline V gene are MGHDK and SYGVNS. The CDR3 extends over 14 amino acids. The V gene end was trimmed by 4 bases and the J gene end by 2 bases; junction bases not matched to a gene: 1. Together with reference TRBV25-1 and TRBJ2-1, the CDR3 gives the full variable domain: EADIYQTPRYLVIGTGKKITLECSQTMGHDKMYWYQQDPGMELHLIHYSYGVNSTEKGDLSSESTVSRIRTEHFPLTLESARPSHTSQYLCASSGAGAYNEQFFGPGTRLTVL.